One and the same sample provided the 13 T cell receptor beta chains below, sequenced in a study of T-cell reconstitution after alpha-beta-depleted transplantation in children. Preparation of the TCRbeta library involved a method that used unique molecular identifiers. TCRdb analysed the PCR reads with MiXCR anew, one entry per CDR3 protein. The data contain about 300,000 distinct CDR3 sequences, about 9.5% of them singletons. The sample consisted of PBMCs, taken before TCRalphabeta/CD19-depleted stem cell transplant. The receptors stem from a boy in the first two years of life with acute myeloid leukemia, due to receive a stem cell transplant.

Concerning this clonotype: At one end, the junction sequence differs from germline, possibly due to a read error. The chain uses TRBV20-1 and TRBJ1-5; the D is unclear. CDR3 length: 15 amino acids. Germline CDR1 and CDR2: DFQATT and SNEGSKA (reference sequence). The CDR3 protein is CCARDQRAGNQPQHF. The CDR3 DNA follows: TGCTGTGCTAGAGATCAGCGCGCAGGCAATCAGCCCCAGCATTTT.

This clonotype showed up just a few times. The rearrangement uses TRBV4-2 and TRBJ1-2; 11 bases agree with TRBD1. V was clipped by 3 bases and J by 7 bases; unmatched bases: 10. This CDR3 spans 16 amino acids. Germline V gives CDR1 LGHNA, CDR2 YNFKEQ. The CDR3 coding sequence is TGTGCCAGCAGCCAGAAACCGGGACAGGGGGTTCGTGGCTACACCTTC. This encodes CASSQKPGQGVRGYTF.

In this sample, this clonotype turned up many times. V usage is TRBV11-3 and J usage is TRBJ2-7; TRBD2 might be the D (6 bases). V was shortened by 2 bases and J by 2 bases, with 10 bases between the two germline ends. Germline V CDR1 and CDR2: SGHNT, YENEEA. There are 14 residues in the CDR3. This CDR3 reads CASSLRRAAYEQYF. For the CDR3, the DNA is TGTGCCAGCAGCTTACGGAGGGCCGCCTACGAGCAGTACTTC. Using reference TRBV11-3 and TRBJ2-7 for the parts outside the CDR3, the full variable domain is EAGVVQSPRYKIIEKKQPVAFWCNPISGHNTLYWYLQNLGQGPELLIRYENEEAVDDSQLPKDRFSAERLKGVDSTLKIQPAELGDSAVYLCASSLRRAAYEQYFGPGTRLTVT.

The CDR3 loop reads CASSLTQGSSYEQYF. In DNA form, the CDR3 reads TGTGCCAGCAGCCTAACACAGGGGTCTTCCTACGAGCAGTACTTC. The chain employs TRBV7-9 and TRBJ2-7; 7 bases align to TRBD1. Losses at the gene ends were 5 bases for V and 1 base for J; bases not matched to a gene: 8. The CDR3 has 15 residues. Germline values: CDR1 SEHNR, CDR2 FQNEAQ (reference sequence).

V usage is TRBV6-1 and J usage is TRBJ1-1, with D hard to call. The CDR3 loop spans 14 amino acids. V was cut by 5 bases and J by 1 base, with 11 bases left in between. Germline V gives CDR1 MNHNS, CDR2 SASEGT. CDR3 amino acids: CASSPHGKNTEAFF. The DNA of the CDR3 is TGTGCCAGCAGTCCTCATGGAAAGAACACTGAAGCTTTCTTT.

There are many counts of this clonotype. The rearrangement joins TRBV29-1 to TRBJ2-5; D is possibly TRBD1 (6 bases). V was trimmed by 1 base and J by 3 bases, leaving 9 bases between them. CDR1 SQVTM and CDR2 ANQGSEA come from the germline V gene. The CDR3 runs to 13 residues. This CDR3 reads CSVEGQVEETQYF. DNA for the CDR3: TGCAGCGTTGAAGGACAGGTGGAAGAGACCCAGTACTTC.

At least ten counts were recorded for this clonotype. The genes are TRBV25-1 and TRBJ2-1; the match to TRBD2 covers 14 bases. Germline assignment: CDR1 MGHDK and CDR2 SYGVNS. The CDR3 extends over 20 amino acids. Trimming cost V 4 bases and J 4 bases; bases outside gene matches: 15. CDR3 DNA sequence: TGTGCCAGCAGTGGAGGGCCCCCGGGACTAGCGGGAGTGGGGTACAATGAGCAGTTCTTC. Protein product: CASSGGPPGLAGVGYNEQFF.

The chain couples TRBV29-1 to TRBJ1-4; D not resolved. V was trimmed by 8 bases and J by 4 bases, leaving 17 bases between them. CDR1 and CDR2 from the germline V gene are SQVTM and ANQGSEA. This CDR3 region has 14 residues. CDR3 nucleotides: TGCAGCCCGGATTGGAACGGTGATAATGAAAAACTGTTTTTT. Protein product: CSPDWNGDNEKLFF.

In its sample, this clonotype was seen a few times. The V and J genes are TRBV4-2 and TRBJ1-5; no reliable D call. CDR1 and CDR2 from the germline V gene are LGHNA and YNFKEQ. The CDR3 covers 16 residues. Trimming took 1 base from V and 3 from J, leaving 13 bases between them. CDR3 sequence (DNA): TGTGCCAGCAGCCAAGTAGGTAGTCTCCCCAATCAGCCCCAGCATTTT. Translated, it gives CASSQVGSLPNQPQHF.

A word on this clonotype: The junction differs from germline at one of its ends, possibly a read error. The chain links TRBV20-1 to TRBJ2-5, with 10 bases matching TRBD1. CDR3 length: 15 residues. Germline CDR1 and CDR2: DFQATT and SNEGSKA (reference sequence). The CDR3 DNA follows: TGCAGTGGTAGAAGGACAGGGGGTTTCCAAGAGACCCAGTACTTC. This sequence encodes CSGRRTGGFQETQYF.

This clonotype appeared many times. The chain is built from TRBV5-1 and TRBJ2-2, with D possibly being TRBD2 (6 bases). From germline, CDR1 is SGHRS and CDR2 YFSETQ. Trimming left V 4 bases short and J 9 bases short, with 10 bases between. This CDR3 comprises 12 residues. CDR3 in amino acids: CASSGGLRELFF. Written as DNA, the CDR3 is TGCGCCAGCAGCGGAGGGCTACGGGAGCTGTTTTTT.

This clonotype appeared a few times. The chain links TRBV4-3 to TRBJ2-7; 10 nucleotides align to TRBD2. The germline V gene encodes CDR1 LGHNA and CDR2 YSLEER. CDR3 length: 16 residues. With 0 bases clipped from V and 4 bases from J, the junction kept 6 bases outside the gene matches. The CDR3 sequence is CASSQDATSGTYEQYF. The CDR3 DNA is TGCGCCAGCAGCCAAGATGCTACTAGCGGGACTTACGAGCAGTACTTC.

This clonotype appeared a few times. The V and J genes are TRBV29-1 and TRBJ1-3; 9 bases agree with TRBD1. The ends lost 7 bases at V and 2 bases at J; junction bases unmatched: 3. The CDR3 length is 13 residues. Germline V lookup: CDR1 SQVTM, CDR2 ANQGSEA. The CDR3 spells CSARTGAGNTIYF. In DNA form, the CDR3 reads TGCAGCGCCAGGACAGGGGCTGGAAACACCATATATTTT.